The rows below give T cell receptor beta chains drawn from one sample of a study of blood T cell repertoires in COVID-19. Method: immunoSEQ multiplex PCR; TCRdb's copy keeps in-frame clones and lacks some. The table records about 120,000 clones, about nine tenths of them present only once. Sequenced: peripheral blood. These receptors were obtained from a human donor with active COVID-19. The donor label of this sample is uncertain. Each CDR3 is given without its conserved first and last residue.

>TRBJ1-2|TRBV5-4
ASSLAGTGTYGYT
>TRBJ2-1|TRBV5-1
ASSLSGQGSHEQF
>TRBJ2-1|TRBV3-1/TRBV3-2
ASGTWSRNEQF
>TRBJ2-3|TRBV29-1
SVEVAAGAMTTQY
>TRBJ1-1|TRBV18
ASSPPQGPNTEAF
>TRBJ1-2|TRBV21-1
ARGTTRSYGYT
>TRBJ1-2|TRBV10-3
AISESLNYGYT
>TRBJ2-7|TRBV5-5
ASSSPDRALYEQY
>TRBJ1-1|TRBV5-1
ASSLKGQNTEAF
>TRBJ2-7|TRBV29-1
SVEVADAGLAYEQY
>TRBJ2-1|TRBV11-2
ASSFSAGDLYNEQF
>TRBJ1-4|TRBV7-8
ASSLYGFNEKLF
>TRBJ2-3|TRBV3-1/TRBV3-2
ASSQDLGRGKRTDTQY
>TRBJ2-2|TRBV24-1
ATSDTGQNTGELF
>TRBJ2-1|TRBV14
ASSFFSGGASEQF